This is a list of T cell receptor beta chains from one sample in a study of T cells in Graves' hyperthyroidism and ophthalmopathy. TCRdb reprocessed the multiplex PCR reads via MiXCR and lists one record per CDR3 protein. Here the sample spans fewer than 750,000 distinct CDR3 sequences, just over 45% being singletons. Sequenced material: peripheral blood or thyroid tissue (not recorded which). These receptors were collected from a woman in her late teens or twenties with Graves' hyperthyroidism. CDR3s include the opening cysteine and the closing phenylalanine or tryptophan. The D gene is left open where the match is weak. Size is stated for part of the rows, as once, few or many counts, or as a class when the clone is expanded.

J gene,clone size,D gene,V gene,CDR3 DNA,CDR3 protein
TRBJ2-7,many,-,TRBV12-5,TGTGCTAGTGACGGGGGTACCTACGAGCAGTACTTC,CASDGGTYEQYF
TRBJ1-5,few,-,TRBV30,TGTGCCTGGAGGGATACGGTCGATCAGCCCCAGCATTTT,CAWRDTVDQPQHF
TRBJ1-1,-,-,TRBV6-6,TGTGCCAGCACTACAAGGGACACTGAAGCTTTCTTT,CASTTRDTEAFF
TRBJ2-5,-,TRBD1,TRBV7-3,TGTGCCAGCAGCTTAACCGACAGGGATCGTCAGACCCAGTACTTC,CASSLTDRDRQTQYF
TRBJ2-5,many,-,TRBV6-5,TGTGCCAGCAGCTATGACAGACAAGAGACCCAGTACTTC,CASSYDRQETQYF
TRBJ1-2,many,-,TRBV2,TGTGCCAGCAGTCCAGGGCGGGAGAACTATGGCTACACCTTC,CASSPGRENYGYTF
TRBJ2-1,-,-,TRBV15,TGTGCCACCAGGGACACCGGCAATGAGCAGTTCTTC,CATRDTGNEQFF
TRBJ1-5,many,-,TRBV5-5,TGTGCCAGCAGCCTGGGTACCGGGACGTATAGCAATCAGCCCCAGCATTTT,CASSLGTGTYSNQPQHF
TRBJ2-5,-,-,TRBV20-1,TGCAGTGCTAGCGGAATTGGGACCCAGTACTTC,CSASGIGTQYF
TRBJ1-2,many,TRBD1,TRBV11-3,TGTGCCAGCAGCCCCGAGGGCAGGGGGGGATATGGCTACACCTTC,CASSPEGRGGYGYTF
TRBJ2-2,many,-,TRBV14,TGTGCCAGCACTGACATCGCCGGGGAGCTGTTTTTT,CASTDIAGELFF
TRBJ1-4,many,-,TRBV19,TGTGCCAGTAGTACCCACTCCGGGGCAACTAATGAAAAACTGTTTTTT,CASSTHSGATNEKLFF
TRBJ2-5,-,-,TRBV2,TGTGCCAGTGGCGAGTGGGGGGTCCAGGGGACCCAGTACTTC,CASGEWGVQGTQYF
TRBJ1-2,-,-,TRBV9,TGTGCCAGCTCACCGGGCAGGATTAACTATGGCTACACCTTC,CASSPGRINYGYTF
TRBJ2-7,-,TRBD2,TRBV2,TGTGCCAGCAGTGCCCCGGGACTAGTCTCCTACGAGCAGTACTTC,CASSAPGLVSYEQYF
TRBJ1-2,-,-,TRBV7-2,TGTGCCAGCAGCCGAGGCCGGGAGGCTTTTAACTATGGCTACACCTTC,CASSRGREAFNYGYTF
TRBJ1-1,many,TRBD1,TRBV5-8,TGTGCCAGCAGCCCCCAAGGGGGCGCGAACACTGAAGCTTTCTTT,CASSPQGGANTEAFF
TRBJ2-1,-,TRBD2,TRBV24-1,TGTGCCACCAGTGATCAGGGACTAGCGGGAGGGCTGCTGGGGAATGAGCAGTTCTTC,CATSDQGLAGGLLGNEQFF